This T cell receptor beta chain was sequenced for a study of blood T cell repertoires in COVID-19. This CDR3 comprises 13 residues. CDR1 and CDR2 from the germline V gene are ENHRY and SYGVKD. The V and J ends lost 4 bases and 4 bases respectively, with 10 bases between them. The table came from immunoSEQ multiplex PCR; TCRdb's copy has only in-frame clones and leaves some out. The repertoire holds about 54,000 clones, with around four fifths as singletons. This chain joins TRBV10-3 and TRBJ1-2; D remains ambiguous. The specimen sequenced was peripheral blood. The clonotype comes from a woman aged 60-75 years with acute or convalescent COVID-19. CDR3 sequence reads: CAISGGEIYGYTF. The CDR3 DNA reads as TGTGCCATCAGTGGGGGAGAAATCTATGGCTACACCTTC.